The 2 T cell receptor beta chains below were found in one sample sequenced in a study of cytomegalovirus exposure and HLA in healthy donors. With 60 Vbeta and 13 Jbeta primers, the PCR was carried out. Some clones are missing from TCRdb's copy, which holds only in-frame ones; the method was immunoSEQ multiplex PCR. The sample consists of some 190,000 clones, 81% of them appearing once. Sequencing was performed on PBMCs. These receptors were obtained from a man aged 18 to 30 in good health and CMV-seronegative.

The chain has TRBV27 and TRBJ2-1; 7 bases fit TRBD2. Germline values: CDR1 MNHEY, CDR2 SMNVEV (reference sequence). The CDR3 has 17 amino acids. The trim removed 3 bases at V and 7 bases at J, leaving 15 bases unmatched. The CDR3 reads CASSFLSSGGVGNEQFF. Here the CDR3 DNA reads TGTGCCAGCAGTTTCCTCTCCTCGGGAGGCGTCGGGAATGAGCAGTTCTTC.

This sequence joins TRBV4-2 and TRBJ2-4; 9 positions agree with TRBD1. The V segment lost 2 bases and the J segment 7 bases; nucleotides outside the gene matches: 12. CDR3 size: 17 residues. Looked up from germline, CDR1 is LGHNA and CDR2 is YNFKEQ. The CDR3 protein is CASSQYRQGEGRNIQYF. Written as DNA, the CDR3 is TGTGCCAGCAGCCAATACCGACAGGGGGAGGGCCGGAACATTCAGTACTTC.